A selection of T cell receptor beta chains follows, all from one sample in a study of B cell selection in AIRE deficiency. The assay was immunoSEQ multiplex PCR, and TCRdb's table has in-frame clones only and misses some. This table holds tens of thousands of clones, 92% found once. The sample consisted of CD4+CD25+ Tregs sorted from PBMCs. The source of these receptors is a human donor in good health. Both conserved end residues are part of each CDR3. The order of the fields is clone size, D gene, V gene, J gene, CDR3 protein, CDR3 DNA. A D gene is named only where the DNA matches it firmly. Only some rows state a clone size, as once, few, many or a class for expanded clones.

clone_size: .; d_call: TRBD2; v_call: TRBV2; j_call: TRBJ2-3; cdr3_aa: CASSDPLSSGGGQRTQYF; cdr3_nt: TGTGCCAGCAGTGATCCCTTAAGCAGCGGGGGGGGCCAGCGTACGCAGTATTTT
clone_size: .; d_call: TRBD2; v_call: TRBV7-3; j_call: TRBJ2-1; cdr3_aa: CASSSRTSGRASEQFF; cdr3_nt: TGTGCCAGCAGCTCCCGGACTAGCGGGAGGGCGTCTGAGCAGTTCTTC
clone_size: .; d_call: .; v_call: TRBV19; j_call: TRBJ2-2; cdr3_aa: CASSMQGLNTGELFF; cdr3_nt: TGTGCCAGTAGTATGCAAGGGTTGAACACCGGGGAGCTGTTTTTT
clone_size: .; d_call: .; v_call: TRBV27; j_call: TRBJ1-3; cdr3_aa: CASWGGVGNTIYF; cdr3_nt: TGTGCCAGCTGGGGGGGGGTCGGAAACACCATATATTTT
clone_size: .; d_call: .; v_call: TRBV5-1; j_call: TRBJ2-1; cdr3_aa: CASSLPTESSYNGQFF; cdr3_nt: TGCGCCAGCAGCTTGCCGACAGAGAGCTCCTACAATGGGCAGTTCTTC
clone_size: .; d_call: .; v_call: TRBV9; j_call: TRBJ1-6; cdr3_aa: CASSAGFVNSPLHF; cdr3_nt: TGTGCCAGCAGCGCTGGTTTCGTTAACTCACCCCTCCACTTT
clone_size: .; d_call: .; v_call: TRBV2; j_call: TRBJ1-3; cdr3_aa: CASPRASGNTIYF; cdr3_nt: TGTGCCAGCCCGAGGGCTTCTGGAAACACCATATATTTT
clone_size: few; d_call: .; v_call: TRBV7-8; j_call: TRBJ1-3; cdr3_aa: CASSSRWEGLGLLEGNTIYF; cdr3_nt: TGTGCCAGCAGCAGTCGGTGGGAGGGTCTTGGCCTCCTGGAGGGAAACACCATATATTTT
clone_size: .; d_call: .; v_call: TRBV6-1; j_call: TRBJ1-1; cdr3_aa: CASSELSTEAFF; cdr3_nt: TGTGCCAGCAGTGAATTGAGCACTGAAGCTTTCTTT
clone_size: once; d_call: TRBD2; v_call: TRBV7-3; j_call: TRBJ2-7; cdr3_aa: CASSLAPGLAGGVHEQYF; cdr3_nt: TGTGCCAGCAGCTTAGCCCCAGGGCTAGCGGGAGGGGTCCACGAGCAGTACTTC
clone_size: .; d_call: TRBD1; v_call: TRBV6-1; j_call: TRBJ2-2; cdr3_aa: CASSERTGGTGELFF; cdr3_nt: TGTGCCAGCAGTGAAAGGACAGGGGGAACCGGGGAGCTGTTTTTT
clone_size: .; d_call: .; v_call: TRBV6-1; j_call: TRBJ2-1; cdr3_aa: CASMRVDEQFF; cdr3_nt: TGTGCCAGCATGAGGGTAGATGAGCAGTTCTTC
clone_size: .; d_call: .; v_call: TRBV7-9; j_call: TRBJ1-1; cdr3_aa: CASSQTFTEAFF; cdr3_nt: TGTGCCAGCAGCCAGACCTTCACTGAAGCTTTCTTT
clone_size: .; d_call: .; v_call: TRBV10-3; j_call: TRBJ1-2; cdr3_aa: CAIKQGDNYGYTF; cdr3_nt: TGTGCCATCAAACAGGGCGATAACTATGGCTACACCTTC
clone_size: .; d_call: TRBD2; v_call: TRBV4-2; j_call: TRBJ2-1; cdr3_aa: CASSPLPGTSGRRGDYNEQFF; cdr3_nt: TGTGCCAGCAGCCCCCTCCCCGGGACTAGCGGGAGGCGGGGGGATTACAATGAGCAGTTCTTC
clone_size: .; d_call: .; v_call: TRBV7-9; j_call: TRBJ2-1; cdr3_aa: CASSPRGTGNEQFF; cdr3_nt: TGTGCCAGCAGCCCCCGGGGAACGGGCAATGAGCAGTTCTTC
clone_size: .; d_call: .; v_call: TRBV18; j_call: TRBJ2-2; cdr3_aa: CASSPRRVPRSTGELFF; cdr3_nt: TGTGCCAGCTCACCTCGCCGGGTCCCCCGGAGCACCGGGGAGCTGTTTTTT
clone_size: .; d_call: .; v_call: TRBV5-5; j_call: TRBJ2-5; cdr3_aa: CASSLNSQETQYF; cdr3_nt: TGTGCCAGCAGCTTGAACTCTCAAGAGACCCAGTACTTC
clone_size: .; d_call: .; v_call: TRBV5-1; j_call: TRBJ2-7; cdr3_aa: CASTPGGGGLYEQYF; cdr3_nt: TGCGCCAGCACCCCTGGAGGGGGTGGGTTGTACGAGCAGTACTTC
clone_size: .; d_call: .; v_call: TRBV28; j_call: TRBJ2-5; cdr3_aa: CASSPRGNSAGPETQYF; cdr3_nt: TGTGCCAGCAGTCCCCGGGGGAATAGCGCGGGTCCAGAGACCCAGTACTTC
clone_size: .; d_call: .; v_call: TRBV7-2; j_call: TRBJ2-1; cdr3_aa: CASSFQGGVASEQFF; cdr3_nt: TGTGCCAGCAGCTTTCAGGGCGGGGTGGCTAGTGAGCAGTTCTTC
clone_size: .; d_call: TRBD2; v_call: TRBV18; j_call: TRBJ2-1; cdr3_aa: CASSPLSGGGYNEQFF; cdr3_nt: TGTGCCAGCTCACCCCTTAGCGGGGGGGGTTACAATGAGCAGTTCTTC
clone_size: .; d_call: TRBD2; v_call: TRBV7-9; j_call: TRBJ2-3; cdr3_aa: CASSISGGIYTDTQYF; cdr3_nt: TGTGCCAGCAGCATTAGCGGGGGGATTTACACAGATACGCAGTATTTT
clone_size: once; d_call: TRBD2; v_call: TRBV10-3; j_call: TRBJ2-1; cdr3_aa: CAISESGTSGRTAYNEQFF; cdr3_nt: TGTGCCATCAGTGAGTCAGGGACTAGCGGGAGAACCGCCTACAATGAGCAGTTCTTC
clone_size: .; d_call: TRBD1; v_call: TRBV5-1; j_call: TRBJ1-1; cdr3_aa: CASSLDQGGLDTEAFF; cdr3_nt: TGCGCCAGCAGCTTGGATCAGGGGGGTTTAGACACTGAAGCTTTCTTT
clone_size: .; d_call: TRBD2; v_call: TRBV13; j_call: TRBJ2-1; cdr3_aa: CASSPLAGGQFF; cdr3_nt: TGTGCCAGCAGCCCCCTAGCGGGGGGGCAGTTCTTC
clone_size: .; d_call: .; v_call: TRBV6-1; j_call: TRBJ1-2; cdr3_aa: CASSENVLYGYTF; cdr3_nt: TGTGCCAGCAGTGAAAACGTCCTCTATGGCTACACCTTC
clone_size: .; d_call: .; v_call: TRBV5-6; j_call: TRBJ1-1; cdr3_aa: CASSYGSLAFF; cdr3_nt: TGTGCCAGCAGCTACGGGTCCTTGGCTTTCTTT
clone_size: .; d_call: TRBD2; v_call: TRBV11-3; j_call: TRBJ2-1; cdr3_aa: CASSPAFGSGGYNEQFF; cdr3_nt: TGTGCCAGCAGCCCGGCGTTTGGTAGCGGGGGGTACAATGAGCAGTTCTTC
clone_size: .; d_call: .; v_call: TRBV7-6; j_call: TRBJ2-5; cdr3_aa: CASSLGLLETQYF; cdr3_nt: TGTGCCAGCAGCTTAGGACTCTTGGAGACCCAGTACTTC
clone_size: .; d_call: .; v_call: TRBV29-1; j_call: TRBJ1-3; cdr3_aa: CSVPSGNTIYF; cdr3_nt: TGCAGCGTTCCTTCTGGAAACACCATATATTTT
clone_size: .; d_call: TRBD1; v_call: TRBV18; j_call: TRBJ2-6; cdr3_aa: CASSQQILGGLFPGANVLTF; cdr3_nt: TGTGCCAGCTCACAACAAATCTTAGGGGGCTTGTTCCCCGGGGCCAACGTCCTGACTTTC
clone_size: .; d_call: TRBD2; v_call: TRBV6-1; j_call: TRBJ2-2; cdr3_aa: CASSAGLAGGLTGELFF; cdr3_nt: TGTGCCAGCAGTGCGGGACTAGCGGGGGGCCTGACCGGGGAGCTGTTTTTT
clone_size: .; d_call: .; v_call: TRBV11-3; j_call: TRBJ2-1; cdr3_aa: CASSYGTGLDNEQFF; cdr3_nt: TGTGCCAGCAGCTACGGGACAGGACTAGACAATGAGCAGTTCTTC
clone_size: .; d_call: TRBD1; v_call: TRBV5-5; j_call: TRBJ2-1; cdr3_aa: CASSLGSGTGGPYNEQFF; cdr3_nt: TGTGCCAGCAGCTTAGGCTCCGGGACAGGGGGACCCTACAATGAGCAGTTCTTC
clone_size: .; d_call: TRBD1; v_call: TRBV7-2; j_call: TRBJ2-7; cdr3_aa: CASSWDRNYEQYF; cdr3_nt: TGTGCCAGCAGCTGGGACAGGAACTACGAGCAGTACTTC
clone_size: once; d_call: TRBD2; v_call: TRBV2; j_call: TRBJ2-5; cdr3_aa: CASSGTSLASETQYF; cdr3_nt: TGTGCCAGCAGTGGGACTAGCCTTGCTTCAGAGACCCAGTACTTC
clone_size: .; d_call: TRBD1; v_call: TRBV5-6; j_call: TRBJ1-2; cdr3_aa: CASSLGTGEHYGYTF; cdr3_nt: TGTGCCAGCAGCTTGGGCACAGGGGAGCACTATGGCTACACCTTC
clone_size: .; d_call: TRBD2; v_call: TRBV7-2; j_call: TRBJ2-7; cdr3_aa: CASSPSSYGLAGLSYEQYF; cdr3_nt: TGTGCCAGCAGCCCTAGCTCCTACGGACTAGCGGGGCTTTCCTACGAGCAGTACTTC
clone_size: once; d_call: .; v_call: TRBV5-1; j_call: TRBJ1-6; cdr3_aa: CASRVRDLDNSPLHF; cdr3_nt: TGCGCCAGCAGGGTCCGGGACCTTGATAATTCACCCCTCCACTTT
clone_size: .; d_call: .; v_call: TRBV2; j_call: TRBJ2-1; cdr3_aa: CASSERGRVDNEQFF; cdr3_nt: TGTGCCAGCAGTGAACGGGGCAGGGTCGACAATGAGCAGTTCTTC
clone_size: .; d_call: .; v_call: TRBV10-3; j_call: TRBJ1-1; cdr3_aa: CAISEAGGNTEAFF; cdr3_nt: TGTGCCATCAGTGAGGCGGGAGGGAACACTGAAGCTTTCTTT
clone_size: .; d_call: .; v_call: TRBV7-2; j_call: TRBJ1-2; cdr3_aa: CASSVVVREPDGYTF; cdr3_nt: TGTGCCAGCAGCGTAGTGGTCAGGGAGCCCGATGGCTACACCTTC
clone_size: once; d_call: .; v_call: TRBV5-8; j_call: TRBJ2-1; cdr3_aa: CASRSGLYNEQFF; cdr3_nt: TGTGCCAGCAGGTCGGGACTTTACAATGAGCAGTTCTTC
clone_size: .; d_call: TRBD1; v_call: TRBV13; j_call: TRBJ1-1; cdr3_aa: CASSYETGGTEAFF; cdr3_nt: TGTGCCAGCAGCTATGAGACAGGGGGCACTGAAGCTTTCTTT
clone_size: .; d_call: .; v_call: TRBV9; j_call: TRBJ1-3; cdr3_aa: CASSVGTGGNTIYF; cdr3_nt: TGTGCCAGCAGCGTAGGAACAGGAGGGAACACCATATATTTT